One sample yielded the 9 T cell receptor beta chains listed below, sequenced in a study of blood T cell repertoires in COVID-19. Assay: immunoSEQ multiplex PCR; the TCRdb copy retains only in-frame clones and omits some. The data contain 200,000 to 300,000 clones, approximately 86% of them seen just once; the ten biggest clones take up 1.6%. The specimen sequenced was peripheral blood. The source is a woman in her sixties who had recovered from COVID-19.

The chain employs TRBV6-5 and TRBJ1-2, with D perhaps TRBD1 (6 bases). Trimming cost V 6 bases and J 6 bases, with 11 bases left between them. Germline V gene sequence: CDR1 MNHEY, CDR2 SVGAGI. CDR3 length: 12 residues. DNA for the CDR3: TGTGCCAGCAGCGGGACATCTAATGGCTACACCTTC. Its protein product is CASSGTSNGYTF.

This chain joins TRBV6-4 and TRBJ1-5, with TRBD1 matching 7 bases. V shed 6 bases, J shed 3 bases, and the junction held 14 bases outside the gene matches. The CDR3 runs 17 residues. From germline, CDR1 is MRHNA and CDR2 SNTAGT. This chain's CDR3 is CASSNARGDGNNQPQHF. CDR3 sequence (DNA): TGTGCCAGCAGCAATGCCAGGGGGGACGGCAACAATCAGCCCCAGCATTTT.

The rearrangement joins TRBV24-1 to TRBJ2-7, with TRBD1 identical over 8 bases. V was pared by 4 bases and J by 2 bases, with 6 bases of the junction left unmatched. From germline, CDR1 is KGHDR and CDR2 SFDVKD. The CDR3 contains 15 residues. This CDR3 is CATSDPGQGTYEQYF. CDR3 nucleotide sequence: TGTGCCACCAGTGACCCCGGACAGGGAACCTACGAGCAGTACTTC.

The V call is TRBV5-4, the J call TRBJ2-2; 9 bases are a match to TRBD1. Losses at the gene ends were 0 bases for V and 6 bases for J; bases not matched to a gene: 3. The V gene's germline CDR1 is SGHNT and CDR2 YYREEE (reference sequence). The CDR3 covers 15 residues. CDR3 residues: CASSLDRGRSGELFF. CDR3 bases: TGTGCCAGCAGCTTGGACAGGGGGCGTTCCGGGGAGCTGTTTTTT.

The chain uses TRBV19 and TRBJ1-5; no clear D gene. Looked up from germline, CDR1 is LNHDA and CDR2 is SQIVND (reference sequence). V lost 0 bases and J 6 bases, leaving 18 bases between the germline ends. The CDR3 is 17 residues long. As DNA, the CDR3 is TGTGCCAGTAGTATAGACCTGGCCAGGCACTCGAGTCAGCCCCAGCATTTT. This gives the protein CASSIDLARHSSQPQHF.

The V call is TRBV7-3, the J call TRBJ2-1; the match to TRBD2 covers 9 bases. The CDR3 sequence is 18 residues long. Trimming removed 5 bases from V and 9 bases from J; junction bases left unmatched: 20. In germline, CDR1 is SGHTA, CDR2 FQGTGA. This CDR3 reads CASSPQGTSGGHHSEQFF. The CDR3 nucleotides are TGTGCCAGCAGCCCCCAGGGTACGAGCGGGGGGCATCACAGTGAGCAGTTCTTC.

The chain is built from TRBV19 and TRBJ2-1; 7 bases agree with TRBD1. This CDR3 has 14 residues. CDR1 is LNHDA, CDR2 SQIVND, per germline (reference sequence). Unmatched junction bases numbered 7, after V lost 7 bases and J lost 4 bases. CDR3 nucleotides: TGTGCCAGTAACCCGGGACAGTATTACAATGAGCAGTTCTTC. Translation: CASNPGQYYNEQFF.

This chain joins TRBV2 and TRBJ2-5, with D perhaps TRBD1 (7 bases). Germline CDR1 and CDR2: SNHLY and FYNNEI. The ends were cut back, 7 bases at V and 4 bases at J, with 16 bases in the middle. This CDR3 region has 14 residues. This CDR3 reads CASTGYRGGETQYF. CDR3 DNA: TGTGCCAGCACCGGGTACAGGGGAGGAGAGACCCAGTACTTC. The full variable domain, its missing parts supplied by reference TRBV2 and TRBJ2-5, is EPEVTQTPSHQVTQMGQEVILRCVPISNHLYFYWYRQILGQKVEFLVSFYNNEISEKSEIFDDQFSVERPDGSNFTLKIRSTKLEDSAMYFCASTGYRGGETQYFGPGTRLLVL.

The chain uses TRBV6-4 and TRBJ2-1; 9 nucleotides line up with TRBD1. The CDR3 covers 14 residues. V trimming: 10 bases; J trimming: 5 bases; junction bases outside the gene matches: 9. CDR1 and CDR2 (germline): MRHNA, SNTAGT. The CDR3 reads CATRLDRGNNEQFF. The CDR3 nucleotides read TGTGCCACCAGATTGGACAGGGGAAACAATGAGCAGTTCTTC.